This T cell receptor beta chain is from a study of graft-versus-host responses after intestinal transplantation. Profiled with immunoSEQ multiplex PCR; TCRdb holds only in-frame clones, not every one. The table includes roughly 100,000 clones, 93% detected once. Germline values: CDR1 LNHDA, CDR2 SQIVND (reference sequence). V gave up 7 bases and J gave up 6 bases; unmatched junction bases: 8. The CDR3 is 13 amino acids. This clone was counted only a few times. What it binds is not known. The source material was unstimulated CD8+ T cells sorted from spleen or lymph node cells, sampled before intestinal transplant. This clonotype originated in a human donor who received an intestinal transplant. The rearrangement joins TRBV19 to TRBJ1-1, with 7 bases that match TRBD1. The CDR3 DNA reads TGTGCCAGTAAGCCTCAGGGGGTAGCTGAAGCTTTCTTT. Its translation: CASKPQGVAEAFF.